A selection of T cell receptor beta chains follows, all from one sample in a study of T cells in Graves' hyperthyroidism and ophthalmopathy. TCRdb passed the multiplex PCR reads through MiXCR, listing each CDR3 protein once. The sample yields around 700,000 distinct CDR3 sequences, over 15% seen once. The source material was blood. The receptors derive from a woman aged 45-59 years with Graves' hyperthyroidism that later progressed to Graves' ophthalmopathy. Both conserved end residues are part of each CDR3. Not all rows give a size; the values are once, few, many and, for expanded clones, a class.

CDR3 protein	clone size	V gene	J gene	CDR3 length
CSAPQGGGTEAFF	.	TRBV20-1	TRBJ1-1	13
CASSLSAGHSNSGNTIYF	.	TRBV7-8	TRBJ1-3	18
CSTSGTGKTRSADTQYF	few	TRBV29-1	TRBJ2-3	17
CASQRDRGRTDTQYF	.	TRBV19	TRBJ2-3	15
CSAHYVNSYNSPLHF	.	TRBV20-1	TRBJ1-6	15
CASSQGQGRNEQFF	many	TRBV7-2	TRBJ2-1	14
CASSLGGSEGAHMDTGELFF	.	TRBV7-9	TRBJ2-2	20
CASSPTGLEKLFF	many	TRBV11-1	TRBJ1-4	13
CASSQEGLAGGRYEQYF	.	TRBV4-1	TRBJ2-7	17
CSARDRLPNNEQFF	few	TRBV20-1	TRBJ2-1	14
CASGQSPYEQYF	.	TRBV14	TRBJ2-7	12
CASRTSLGTSGAKNIQYF	once	TRBV6-1	TRBJ2-4	18
CASSYLGGTPNQPQHF	few	TRBV6-5	TRBJ1-5	16
CASSRDLQGAYTEAFF	many	TRBV5-5	TRBJ1-1	16
CASSQYLTGTSYEQYF	many	TRBV7-9	TRBJ2-7	16
CASSPRRQGIDTQYF	.	TRBV18	TRBJ2-3	15
CASSSPADVNYGYTF	many	TRBV11-2	TRBJ1-2	15
CASRNGGREQYF	.	TRBV27	TRBJ2-7	12
CASSFEGLSSGNTIYF	few	TRBV7-2	TRBJ1-3	16
CASNPYSRDGAFF	many	TRBV12-3/TRBV12-4	TRBJ1-1	13
CASRWDSRNGYGYTF	.	TRBV27	TRBJ1-2	15
CASKKEPSSTDTQYF	.	TRBV12-3/TRBV12-4	TRBJ2-3	15
CASSQGSYNEQFF	many	TRBV12-3/TRBV12-4	TRBJ2-1	13
CASSLRTSGGLKRNEQFF	.	TRBV12-3/TRBV12-4	TRBJ2-1	18
CASSRTVANTGELFF	many	TRBV11-2	TRBJ2-2	15
CASSLSIHGDGYTF	few	TRBV27	TRBJ1-2	14
CASSPRYDDRVSEAFF	many	TRBV18	TRBJ1-1	16
CASNTGLDTGELFF	few	TRBV12-3/TRBV12-4	TRBJ2-2	14
CATSRSSGTGFYEQYF	.	TRBV15	TRBJ2-7	16
CASSLAFSGGATDQETQYF	many	TRBV7-8	TRBJ2-5	19
CASRIDTLKDEQYF	many	TRBV2	TRBJ2-7	14
CASCNERTNNYGYTF	.	TRBV12-3/TRBV12-4	TRBJ1-2	15
CSATHYRDGENSPLHF	.	TRBV20-1	TRBJ1-6	16
CASSLAGANTGELFF	many	TRBV12-3/TRBV12-4	TRBJ2-2	15
CASSLASSGFYNEQFF	many	TRBV11-2	TRBJ2-1	16
CASSYPPTSSGANVLTF	.	TRBV6-6	TRBJ2-6	17
CAGRIGSYEQYF	many	TRBV6-1	TRBJ2-7	12
CASSLSVRGTQYF	few	TRBV2	TRBJ2-5	13
CASSISFAYGYTF	few	TRBV19	TRBJ1-2	13
CALRGASGTDTQYF	.	TRBV10-3	TRBJ2-3	14
CASSYSALSSYEQYF	few	TRBV6-2/TRBV6-3	TRBJ2-7	15
CASSLVPFANTGELFF	.	TRBV7-3	TRBJ2-2	16
CASSYSMNGRPDTQYF	few	TRBV6-6	TRBJ2-3	16
CSAMQRTWNTEAFF	.	TRBV20-1	TRBJ1-1	14
CASSQGDRRSGNTIYF	.	TRBV13	TRBJ1-3	16
CSAAGTLLAAPSYNEQFF	.	TRBV20-1	TRBJ2-1	18
CATSSIRLPGSGEQFF	few	TRBV24-1	TRBJ2-1	16
CAWSSLVGSSGNQPQHF	.	TRBV30	TRBJ1-5	17